These T cell receptor beta chains were read from a single sample in a study of blood T cell repertoires in COVID-19. TCRdb's copy holds only in-frame clones and misses some; the assay was immunoSEQ multiplex PCR. This table has about 98,000 clones, 70% to 85% appearing once. The sequenced material came from peripheral blood. These receptors were collected from a man aged 65-85 years with active or convalescent COVID-19. CDR3s include the opening cysteine and the closing phenylalanine or tryptophan. A D gene is named only where the DNA matches it firmly. For some rows the clone size is stated as once, few or many, or as a class when expanded; others skip it.

V gene: TRBV19
clone size: NA
D gene: TRBD1
J gene: TRBJ1-1
CDR3 DNA: TGTGCCAGTACCCGCGGCGGGACAGGGTCAAAGAACACTGAAGCTTTCTTT
CDR3 protein: CASTRGGTGSKNTEAFF

V gene: TRBV5-1
clone size: NA
D gene: NA
J gene: TRBJ1-3
CDR3 DNA: TGCGCCAGCAGCTCGGGTTGGTCCTCTGGAAACACCATATATTTT
CDR3 protein: CASSSGWSSGNTIYF

V gene: TRBV7-9
clone size: few
D gene: NA
J gene: TRBJ2-3
CDR3 DNA: TGTGCCAGCAGCTCCCCCGCAGATACGCAGTATTTT
CDR3 protein: CASSSPADTQYF

V gene: TRBV27
clone size: NA
D gene: NA
J gene: TRBJ2-3
CDR3 DNA: TGTGCCAGCAGTGCAGGGTCCCTTTTGTCCGCAGATACGCAGTATTTT
CDR3 protein: CASSAGSLLSADTQYF

V gene: TRBV5-1
clone size: once
D gene: NA
J gene: TRBJ2-7
CDR3 DNA: TGCGCCAGCAGCTTGGGGCAATACTACGAGCAGTACTTC
CDR3 protein: CASSLGQYYEQYF

V gene: TRBV2
clone size: NA
D gene: TRBD2
J gene: TRBJ2-2
CDR3 DNA: TGTGCCAGCGCGACTAGCGGTAACACCGGGGAGCTGTTTTTT
CDR3 protein: CASATSGNTGELFF

V gene: TRBV30
clone size: NA
D gene: NA
J gene: TRBJ1-2
CDR3 DNA: TGTGCCTGGAGTGGAACGGGACAAACGAACTATGGCTACACCTTC
CDR3 protein: CAWSGTGQTNYGYTF

V gene: TRBV4-1
clone size: NA
D gene: NA
J gene: TRBJ1-1
CDR3 DNA: TGCGCCAGCAGCCACAAAGGAGGAGAAAACACTGAAGCTTTCTTT
CDR3 protein: CASSHKGGENTEAFF

V gene: TRBV25-1
clone size: NA
D gene: TRBD2
J gene: TRBJ2-3
CDR3 DNA: TGTGCCAGCAGCTCCCTGGGGGCGGGGGGCCGGAGAGATACGCAGTATTTT
CDR3 protein: CASSSLGAGGRRDTQYF

V gene: TRBV5-1
clone size: NA
D gene: NA
J gene: TRBJ1-2
CDR3 DNA: TGCGCCAGCAGCTTCGAAAAGGGGTATGGCTACACCTTC
CDR3 protein: CASSFEKGYGYTF

V gene: TRBV9
clone size: NA
D gene: NA
J gene: TRBJ2-2
CDR3 DNA: TGTGCCAGCAGCGCGAGGACAGCTGCGAACACCGGGGAGCTGTTTTTT
CDR3 protein: CASSARTAANTGELFF

V gene: TRBV29-1
clone size: NA
D gene: NA
J gene: TRBJ1-1
CDR3 DNA: TGCAGCTTTAGAGGTGAAGCTTTCTTT
CDR3 protein: CSFRGEAFF

V gene: TRBV12-5
clone size: NA
D gene: TRBD1
J gene: TRBJ1-5
CDR3 DNA: TGTGCTAGCGGCACAGGGGCCGAACGGGACAATCAGCCCCAGCATTTT
CDR3 protein: CASGTGAERDNQPQHF

V gene: TRBV5-1
clone size: NA
D gene: NA
J gene: TRBJ2-7
CDR3 DNA: TGCGCCAGCAGCCGAGGACAGTCTGGCTCCTACGAGCAGTACTTC
CDR3 protein: CASSRGQSGSYEQYF

V gene: TRBV5-6
clone size: NA
D gene: TRBD2
J gene: TRBJ2-3
CDR3 DNA: TGTGCCAGCAGCTTTAGCGGGGGGGCCCCGTCGCAGTATTTT
CDR3 protein: CASSFSGGAPSQYF

V gene: TRBV12-3/TRBV12-4
clone size: NA
D gene: NA
J gene: TRBJ1-2
CDR3 DNA: TGTGCCAGCAGGCGCGACAGAGACTATGGCTACACCTTC
CDR3 protein: CASRRDRDYGYTF

V gene: TRBV6-2/TRBV6-3
clone size: NA
D gene: TRBD2
J gene: TRBJ2-5
CDR3 DNA: TGTGCCAGCAGTCCACTCACCGGGACTACTGGCGGAGAGACCCAGTACTTC
CDR3 protein: CASSPLTGTTGGETQYF

V gene: TRBV19
clone size: NA
D gene: NA
J gene: TRBJ2-5
CDR3 DNA: TGTGCCAGTAGTATAACAGATCAAGAGACCCAGTACTTC
CDR3 protein: CASSITDQETQYF

V gene: TRBV5-1
clone size: NA
D gene: TRBD2
J gene: TRBJ2-5
CDR3 DNA: TGCGCCAGCAGCCCGGGACTAGCGGGGGGGCTCGGAGAGACCCAGTACTTC
CDR3 protein: CASSPGLAGGLGETQYF

V gene: TRBV6-5
clone size: NA
D gene: TRBD1
J gene: TRBJ1-2
CDR3 DNA: TGTGCCACCAGGGAGGGCAGGGGGGTTACCTTC
CDR3 protein: CATREGRGVTF

V gene: TRBV5-4
clone size: NA
D gene: TRBD1
J gene: TRBJ1-6
CDR3 DNA: TGTGCCAGCAGCTCAGGGACAGTTTATTCACCCCTCCACTTT
CDR3 protein: CASSSGTVYSPLHF

V gene: TRBV4-3
clone size: NA
D gene: TRBD1
J gene: TRBJ1-1
CDR3 DNA: TGCGCCAGCAGCCAAGGTGGGGGGACAGGGGCTACTGAAGCTTTCTTT
CDR3 protein: CASSQGGGTGATEAFF

V gene: TRBV5-6
clone size: once
D gene: TRBD2
J gene: TRBJ2-5
CDR3 DNA: TGTGCCAGCAGCCCTACGGGACTACGGGAGACCCAGTACTTC
CDR3 protein: CASSPTGLRETQYF

V gene: TRBV7-3
clone size: NA
D gene: TRBD2
J gene: TRBJ2-3
CDR3 DNA: TGTGCCAGCAGCTCCCCCTTAGCGGGGGGTCATACGCAGTATTTT
CDR3 protein: CASSSPLAGGHTQYF

V gene: TRBV5-1
clone size: few
D gene: NA
J gene: TRBJ1-2
CDR3 DNA: TGCGCCAGCAGCTTGGAAGGCCAGGCCTATGGCTACACCTTC
CDR3 protein: CASSLEGQAYGYTF

V gene: TRBV4-1
clone size: NA
D gene: TRBD1
J gene: TRBJ1-2
CDR3 DNA: TGCGCCAGCAGCCAACCTGGACAGGGGGCGACGGACGACTATGGCTACACCTTC
CDR3 protein: CASSQPGQGATDDYGYTF

V gene: TRBV19
clone size: NA
D gene: NA
J gene: TRBJ1-5
CDR3 DNA: TGTGCCAGTAGTATAACCCGGGTAAAGGGCAATCAGCCCCAGCATTTT
CDR3 protein: CASSITRVKGNQPQHF

V gene: TRBV7-9
clone size: NA
D gene: NA
J gene: TRBJ1-4
CDR3 DNA: TGTGCCAGCAGCTTATCCGGGACTGGGGAAAAACTGTTTTTT
CDR3 protein: CASSLSGTGEKLFF

V gene: TRBV4-1
clone size: once
D gene: TRBD2
J gene: TRBJ2-2
CDR3 DNA: TGCGCCAGCAGCCAACGCCTACTAGCGGGGTCCGCGGGGAAAGAGCTGTTTTTT
CDR3 protein: CASSQRLLAGSAGKELFF

V gene: TRBV5-1
clone size: NA
D gene: TRBD2
J gene: TRBJ2-1
CDR3 DNA: TGCGCCAGCAGCTTGGGAGGGACTAGCCACAATGAGCAGTTCTTC
CDR3 protein: CASSLGGTSHNEQFF

V gene: TRBV6-4
clone size: NA
D gene: NA
J gene: TRBJ2-2
CDR3 DNA: TGTGCCAGCAGTACAGGGACCGGGGAGCTGTTTTTT
CDR3 protein: CASSTGTGELFF

V gene: TRBV7-8
clone size: NA
D gene: TRBD1
J gene: TRBJ2-1
CDR3 DNA: TGTGCCAGCAGCTTTTGGGACAGGGGAAACAATGAGCAGTTCTTC
CDR3 protein: CASSFWDRGNNEQFF

V gene: TRBV7-6
clone size: NA
D gene: NA
J gene: TRBJ2-7
CDR3 DNA: TGTGCCAGCAGCTTAGACGCAGGGGTTTACGAGCAGTACTTC
CDR3 protein: CASSLDAGVYEQYF

V gene: TRBV7-2
clone size: NA
D gene: NA
J gene: TRBJ1-1
CDR3 DNA: TGTGCCAGCCCCCTCGGAGAGAGCACTGAAGCTTTCTTT
CDR3 protein: CASPLGESTEAFF

V gene: TRBV5-6
clone size: NA
D gene: TRBD2
J gene: TRBJ2-5
CDR3 DNA: TGTGCCAGCAGCTTTCTATCACGGACTAGCGGGAGGGAGACCCAGTACTTC
CDR3 protein: CASSFLSRTSGRETQYF

V gene: TRBV5-1
clone size: NA
D gene: NA
J gene: TRBJ2-1
CDR3 DNA: TGCGCCAGCAGCCCTGGACCCGGGACAAACTACAATGAGCAGTTCTTC
CDR3 protein: CASSPGPGTNYNEQFF

V gene: TRBV25-1
clone size: NA
D gene: NA
J gene: TRBJ2-2
CDR3 DNA: TGTGCCAGCAGTGAAGGCGGGACCTCGAACACCGGGGAGCTGTTTTTT
CDR3 protein: CASSEGGTSNTGELFF

V gene: TRBV5-4
clone size: NA
D gene: NA
J gene: TRBJ2-1
CDR3 DNA: TGTGCCAGCAGCCCTACCTCAGCGAACAATGAGCAGTTCTTC
CDR3 protein: CASSPTSANNEQFF

V gene: TRBV10-3
clone size: NA
D gene: TRBD2
J gene: TRBJ2-3
CDR3 DNA: TGTGCCATCAGTGAGTTGGCTAGCGGGATGGCAGATACGCAGTATTTT
CDR3 protein: CAISELASGMADTQYF

V gene: TRBV18
clone size: NA
D gene: TRBD1
J gene: TRBJ1-1
CDR3 DNA: TGTGCCAGCTCTATTACGATCGGCAGGGGGCATGCAAGCACTGAAGCTTTCTTT
CDR3 protein: CASSITIGRGHASTEAFF

V gene: TRBV5-1
clone size: NA
D gene: TRBD2
J gene: TRBJ2-3
CDR3 DNA: TGCGCCAGCAGCAGCGGGGGTGGTCCCACAGATACGCAGTATTTT
CDR3 protein: CASSSGGGPTDTQYF

V gene: TRBV5-1
clone size: NA
D gene: NA
J gene: TRBJ2-5
CDR3 DNA: TGCGCCAGCAGCTTCGGAGAGGGTGAGACCCAGTACTTC
CDR3 protein: CASSFGEGETQYF

V gene: TRBV30
clone size: NA
D gene: TRBD1
J gene: TRBJ1-2
CDR3 DNA: TGTGCCTGGAGTTTCAACAGGGGGCAAGATGGCTACACCTTC
CDR3 protein: CAWSFNRGQDGYTF

V gene: TRBV30
clone size: NA
D gene: NA
J gene: TRBJ2-5
CDR3 DNA: TGTGCCTGGACTCCCCCACCGGGGTGGGAGACCCAGTACTTC
CDR3 protein: CAWTPPPGWETQYF

V gene: TRBV19
clone size: few
D gene: TRBD2
J gene: TRBJ2-1
CDR3 DNA: TGTGCCAGTAGTATAGGATGGCGGGGGTCCAAAAAGTACAATGAGCAGTTCTTC
CDR3 protein: CASSIGWRGSKKYNEQFF

V gene: TRBV27
clone size: once
D gene: TRBD1
J gene: TRBJ1-6
CDR3 DNA: TGTGCCAGCAGTTTAGGGTGGACAGGGGGCGTCCTGCATAATTCACCCCTCCACTTT
CDR3 protein: CASSLGWTGGVLHNSPLHF

V gene: TRBV5-1
clone size: NA
D gene: NA
J gene: TRBJ1-1
CDR3 DNA: TGCGCCAGCAGCTTACAGGTCTCGGCGAACACTGAAGCTTTCTTT
CDR3 protein: CASSLQVSANTEAFF

V gene: TRBV3-1/TRBV3-2
clone size: NA
D gene: NA
J gene: TRBJ2-5
CDR3 DNA: TGTGCCAGCAGCCAGGGCGGGCAAGAGACCCAGTACTTC
CDR3 protein: CASSQGGQETQYF

V gene: TRBV25-1
clone size: NA
D gene: NA
J gene: TRBJ2-7
CDR3 DNA: TGTGCCAGCAGTGAATTTACCGGAGCGGCCTACGAGCAGTACTTC
CDR3 protein: CASSEFTGAAYEQYF

V gene: TRBV11-3
clone size: NA
D gene: NA
J gene: TRBJ1-2
CDR3 DNA: TGTGCCAGCACCCCCCCCCAGGGCTCCTCCAAGGATGGCTACACCTTC
CDR3 protein: CASTPPQGSSKDGYTF

V gene: TRBV6-6
clone size: NA
D gene: NA
J gene: TRBJ2-2
CDR3 DNA: TGTGCCAGCAGTGGCCAGGGGCTACCGAACACCGGGGAGCTGTTTTTT
CDR3 protein: CASSGQGLPNTGELFF

V gene: TRBV28
clone size: NA
D gene: TRBD2
J gene: TRBJ2-2
CDR3 DNA: TGTGCCAGCAGTTTTCGGAGACTAGCGCAAACCGGGGAGCTGTTTTTT
CDR3 protein: CASSFRRLAQTGELFF

V gene: TRBV9
clone size: NA
D gene: TRBD1
J gene: TRBJ2-6
CDR3 DNA: TGTGCCAGCAGTCTCGAAGGACAGGGGGCAGTAGGGGCCAACGTCCTGACTTTC
CDR3 protein: CASSLEGQGAVGANVLTF

V gene: TRBV30
clone size: NA
D gene: TRBD2
J gene: TRBJ2-2
CDR3 DNA: TGTGCCTGGAGTGTACTCCGGGGGGGCGTCGGGGAGCTGTTTTTT
CDR3 protein: CAWSVLRGGVGELFF

V gene: TRBV2
clone size: NA
D gene: NA
J gene: TRBJ1-1
CDR3 DNA: TGTGCCAGCAGTCCCAGGGAGGGCACTGAAGCTTTCTTT
CDR3 protein: CASSPREGTEAFF